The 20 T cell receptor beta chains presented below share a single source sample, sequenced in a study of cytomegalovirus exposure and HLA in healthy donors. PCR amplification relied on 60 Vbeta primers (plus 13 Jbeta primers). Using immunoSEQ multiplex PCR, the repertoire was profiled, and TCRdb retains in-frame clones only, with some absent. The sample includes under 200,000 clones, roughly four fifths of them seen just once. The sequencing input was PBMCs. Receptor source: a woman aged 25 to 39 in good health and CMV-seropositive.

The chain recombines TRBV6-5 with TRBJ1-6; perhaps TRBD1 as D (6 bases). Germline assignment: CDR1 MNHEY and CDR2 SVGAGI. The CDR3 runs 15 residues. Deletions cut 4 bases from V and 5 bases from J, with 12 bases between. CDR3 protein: CASSSPGHDNSPLHF. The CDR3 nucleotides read TGTGCCAGCAGTTCCCCGGGACATGATAATTCACCCCTCCACTTT.

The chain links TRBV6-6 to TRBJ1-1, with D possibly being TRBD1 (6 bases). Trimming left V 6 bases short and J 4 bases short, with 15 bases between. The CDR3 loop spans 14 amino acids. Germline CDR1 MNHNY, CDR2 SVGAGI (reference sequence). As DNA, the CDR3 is TGTGCCAGCAGGCGCGACAGGATGAGCACTGAAGCTTTCTTT. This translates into CASRRDRMSTEAFF.

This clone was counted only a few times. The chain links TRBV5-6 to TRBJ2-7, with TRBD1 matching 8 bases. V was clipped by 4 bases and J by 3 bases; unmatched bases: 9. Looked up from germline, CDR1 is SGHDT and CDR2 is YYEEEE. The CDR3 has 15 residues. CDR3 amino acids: CASSPPGGAHYEQYF. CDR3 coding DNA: TGTGCCAGCAGCCCCCCAGGGGGCGCCCACTACGAGCAGTACTTC.

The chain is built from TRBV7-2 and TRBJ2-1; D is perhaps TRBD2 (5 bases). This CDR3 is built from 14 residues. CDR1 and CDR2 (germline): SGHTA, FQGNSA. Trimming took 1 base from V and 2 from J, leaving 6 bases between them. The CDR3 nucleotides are TGTGCCAGCAGCTTAGGCGGGCCCTACAATGAGCAGTTCTTC. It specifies CASSLGGPYNEQFF.

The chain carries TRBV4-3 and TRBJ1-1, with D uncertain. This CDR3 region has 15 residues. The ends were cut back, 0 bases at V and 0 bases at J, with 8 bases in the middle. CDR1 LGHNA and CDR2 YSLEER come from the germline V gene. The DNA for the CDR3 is TGCGCCAGCAGCCAAGATTCCCAGTTGAACACTGAAGCTTTCTTT. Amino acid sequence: CASSQDSQLNTEAFF.

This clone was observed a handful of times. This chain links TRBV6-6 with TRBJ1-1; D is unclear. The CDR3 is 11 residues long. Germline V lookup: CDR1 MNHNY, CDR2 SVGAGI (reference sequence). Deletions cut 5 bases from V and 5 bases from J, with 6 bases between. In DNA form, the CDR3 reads TGTGCCAGCAGTGAGGTGACTGAAGCTTTCTTT. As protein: CASSEVTEAFF.

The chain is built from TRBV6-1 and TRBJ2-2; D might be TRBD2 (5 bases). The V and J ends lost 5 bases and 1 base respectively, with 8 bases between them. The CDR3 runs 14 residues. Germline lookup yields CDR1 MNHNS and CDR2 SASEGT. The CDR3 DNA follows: TGTGCCAGCAGTCTTGGACTGAACACCGGGGAGCTGTTTTTT. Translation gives CASSLGLNTGELFF.

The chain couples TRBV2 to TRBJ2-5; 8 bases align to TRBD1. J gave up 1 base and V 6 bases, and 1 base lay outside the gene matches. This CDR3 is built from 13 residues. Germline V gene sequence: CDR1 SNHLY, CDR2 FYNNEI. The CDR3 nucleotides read TGTGCCAGCAGCGGACAGGGCCAAGAGACCCAGTACTTC. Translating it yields CASSGQGQETQYF.

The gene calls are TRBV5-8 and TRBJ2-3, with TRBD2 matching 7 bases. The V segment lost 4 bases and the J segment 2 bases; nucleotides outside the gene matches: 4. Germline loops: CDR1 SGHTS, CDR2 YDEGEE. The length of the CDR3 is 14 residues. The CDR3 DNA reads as TGTGCCAGCAGCATCCGGGACTACACAGATACGCAGTATTTT. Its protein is CASSIRDYTDTQYF.

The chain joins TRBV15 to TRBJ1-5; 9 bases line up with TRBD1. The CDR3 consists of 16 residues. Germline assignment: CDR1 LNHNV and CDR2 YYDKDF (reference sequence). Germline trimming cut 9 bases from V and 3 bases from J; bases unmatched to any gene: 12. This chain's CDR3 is CATDRGRLGLNQPQHF. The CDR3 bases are TGTGCCACTGACAGGGGGAGATTGGGGCTCAATCAGCCCCAGCATTTT.

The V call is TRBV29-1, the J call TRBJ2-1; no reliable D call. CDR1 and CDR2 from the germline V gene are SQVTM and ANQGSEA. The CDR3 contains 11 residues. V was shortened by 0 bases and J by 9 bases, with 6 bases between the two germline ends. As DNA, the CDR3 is TGCAGCGTTGAAGAAGGAGCTGAGCAGTTCTTC. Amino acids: CSVEEGAEQFF.

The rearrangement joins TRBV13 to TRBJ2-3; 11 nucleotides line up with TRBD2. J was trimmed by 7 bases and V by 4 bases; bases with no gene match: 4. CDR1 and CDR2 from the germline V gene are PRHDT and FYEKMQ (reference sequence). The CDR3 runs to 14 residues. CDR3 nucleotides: TGTGCCAGCAGCTCCGTGACTAGCGGGAATACGCAGTATTTT. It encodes CASSSVTSGNTQYF.

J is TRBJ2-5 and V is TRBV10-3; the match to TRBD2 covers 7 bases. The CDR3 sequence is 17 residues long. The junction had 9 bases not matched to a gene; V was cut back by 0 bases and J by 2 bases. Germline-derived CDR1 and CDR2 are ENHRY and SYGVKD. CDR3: CAISESRPGGPQETQYF. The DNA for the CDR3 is TGTGCCATCAGTGAGTCCAGGCCGGGAGGACCACAAGAGACCCAGTACTTC.

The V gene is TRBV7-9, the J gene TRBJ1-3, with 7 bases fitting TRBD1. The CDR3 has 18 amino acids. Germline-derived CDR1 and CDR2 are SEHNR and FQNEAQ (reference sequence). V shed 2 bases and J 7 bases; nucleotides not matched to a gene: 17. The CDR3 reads CASSLTRPGQTGANTIYF. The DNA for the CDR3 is TGTGCCAGCAGCTTAACTAGACCGGGACAGACGGGTGCTAACACCATATATTTT.

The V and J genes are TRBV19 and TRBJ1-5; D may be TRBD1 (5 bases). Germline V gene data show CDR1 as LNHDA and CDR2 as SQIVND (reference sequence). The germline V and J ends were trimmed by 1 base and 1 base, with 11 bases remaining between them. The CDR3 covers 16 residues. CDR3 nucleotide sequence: TGTGCCAGTAGTATAGTCCGGGGGAGAAGCAATCAGCCCCAGCATTTT. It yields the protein CASSIVRGRSNQPQHF.

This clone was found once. The DNA of the CDR3 is TGTGCCAGTAGCCAAGGACACCGCTCCTACGAGCAGTACTTC. As protein: CASSQGHRSYEQYF. V is TRBV19 and J is TRBJ2-7; a weak D match, TRBD1 (5 bases). Germline CDR1 is LNHDA and CDR2 is SQIVND (reference sequence). This CDR3 region has 14 residues. V lost 6 bases to trimming and J lost 0 bases, with 12 bases between them.

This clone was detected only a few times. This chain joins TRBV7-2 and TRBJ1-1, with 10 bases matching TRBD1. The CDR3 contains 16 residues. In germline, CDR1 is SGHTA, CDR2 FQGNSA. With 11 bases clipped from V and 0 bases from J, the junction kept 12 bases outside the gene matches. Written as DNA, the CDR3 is TGTGCCCTCATCCGGGACAGGGGATGGATGAACACTGAAGCTTTCTTT. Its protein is CALIRDRGWMNTEAFF.

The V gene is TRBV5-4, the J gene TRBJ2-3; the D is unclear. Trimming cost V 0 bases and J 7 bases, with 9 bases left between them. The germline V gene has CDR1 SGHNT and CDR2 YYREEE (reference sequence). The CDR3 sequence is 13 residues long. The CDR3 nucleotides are TGTGCCAGCAGCTTGGTTCGGGTTAATACGCAGTATTTT. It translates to CASSLVRVNTQYF.

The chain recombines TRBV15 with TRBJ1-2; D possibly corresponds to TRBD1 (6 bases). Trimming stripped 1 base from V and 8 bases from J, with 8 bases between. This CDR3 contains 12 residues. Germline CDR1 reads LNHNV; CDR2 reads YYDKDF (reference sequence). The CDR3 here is CATSRGQGGYTF. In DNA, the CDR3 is TGTGCCACCAGCAGAGGTCAGGGGGGCTACACCTTC.

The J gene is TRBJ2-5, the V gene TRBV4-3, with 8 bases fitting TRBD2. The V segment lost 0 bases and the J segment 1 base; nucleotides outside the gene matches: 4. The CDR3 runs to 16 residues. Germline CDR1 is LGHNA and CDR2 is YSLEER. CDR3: CASSQDLGGGQETQYF. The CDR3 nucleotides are TGCGCCAGCAGCCAAGATCTCGGGGGGGGCCAAGAGACCCAGTACTTC.